The 27 T cell receptor beta chains below come from one sample, sequenced in a study of T cell responses to AZD1222 COVID-19 vaccine (dated by TCRdb to about 2021). Library preparation employed the immunoSEQ multiplex PCR assay. What TCRdb holds here is the immuneACCESS table cut down to in-frame rearrangements. Part of the clones is not present; checked against another copy, under half of the missing clones reflect an unresolved V gene, and the others are unexplained. The sample has about 160,000 clones on record, around 87% of them singletons. About 6.9% of the sample goes to the ten largest clones. The time point label on this specimen signifies: baseline before first vaccination. The specimen was peripheral blood, collected on day 0 of AZD1222 vaccination. These receptors all stem from an adult in good health.

This chain links TRBV4-2 with TRBJ1-1; D remains ambiguous. The CDR3 consists of 17 residues. Germline CDR1 LGHNA, CDR2 YNFKEQ. V lost 1 base and J lost 2, with 17 bases in between. The CDR3 here is CASSQGPGGGSNTEAFF. Here the CDR3 DNA reads TGTGCCAGCAGCCAAGGTCCGGGCGGAGGATCCAACACTGAAGCTTTCTTT.

This clone has a handful of counts. J is TRBJ1-6 and V is TRBV5-6; D unresolved. V was shortened by 4 bases and J by 7 bases, with 15 bases between the two germline ends. This CDR3 has 15 residues. Germline V gene lookup returns CDR1 SGHDT and CDR2 YYEEEE. CDR3 sequence reads: CASSTADGENSPLHF. For the CDR3, the DNA is TGTGCCAGCAGCACAGCCGACGGAGAAAATTCACCCCTCCACTTT. Looking up the rest from reference TRBV5-6 and TRBJ1-6 gives the full variable domain: DAGVTQSPTHLIKTRGQQVTLRCSPKSGHDTVSWYQQALGQGPQFIFQYYEEEERQRGNFPDRFSGHQFPNYSSELNVNALLLGDSALYLCASSTADGENSPLHFGNGTRLTVT.

This chain links TRBV6-1 with TRBJ2-1, with D perhaps matching TRBD2 (5 bases). This CDR3 is 15 amino acids long. Germline assignment: CDR1 MNHNS and CDR2 SASEGT. Trimming removed 4 bases from V and 5 bases from J, with 15 bases in between. Here the CDR3 reads CASSAASNGNNEQFF. As DNA, the CDR3 is TGTGCCAGCAGTGCAGCTAGCAATGGTAACAATGAGCAGTTCTTC.

This chain connects TRBV6-5 to TRBJ2-5; D is undetermined. The CDR3 is made up of 14 amino acids. V was trimmed by 4 bases and J by 0 bases, leaving 9 bases between them. The germline gives CDR1 MNHEY, CDR2 SVGAGI. CDR3 residues: CASSSPRYQETQYF. For the CDR3, the DNA is TGTGCCAGCAGTTCCCCCAGGTACCAAGAGACCCAGTACTTC.

The chain recombines TRBV7-2 with TRBJ2-7, with 7 bases lining up with TRBD1. V lost 0 bases to trimming and J lost 0 bases; unmatched junction nucleotides: 5. CDR1 and CDR2 from the germline V gene are SGHTA and FQGNSA. The CDR3 has 16 amino acids. As DNA, the CDR3 is TGTGCCAGCAGCTTAGCAGGGACAGCGAGCTCCTACGAGCAGTACTTC. Encoded protein: CASSLAGTASSYEQYF. The full variable domain, rest sourced from reference TRBV7-2 and TRBJ2-7, is GAGVSQSPSNKVTEKGKDVELRCDPISGHTALYWYRQSLGQGLEFLIYFQGNSAPDKSGLPSDRFSAERTGGSVSTLTIQRTQQEDSAVYLCASSLAGTASSYEQYFGPGTRLTVT.

This chain uses TRBV3-1 (or the pseudogene TRBV3-2) with TRBJ2-5; tentatively, D is TRBD1 or TRBD2 (5 bases each). Germline CDR1 reads LGHDT; CDR2 reads YNNKEL (reference sequence). The CDR3 covers 13 residues. Trimming removed 4 bases from V and 2 bases from J, with 8 bases in between. The CDR3, as DNA: TGTGCCAGCAGCCGGGACGGACAAGAGACCCAGTACTTC. Its translation: CASSRDGQETQYF.

In its sample, this clone was seen a few times. V and J are TRBV5-1 and TRBJ2-7; 9 nucleotides line up with TRBD1. CDR1 and CDR2 (germline): SGHRS, YFSETQ. There are 15 residues in the CDR3. Trimming cost V 7 bases and J 0 bases; bases outside gene matches: 8. CDR3 amino acids: CASRPRDRASYEQYF. The DNA for the CDR3 is TGCGCCAGCCGACCCCGGGACAGGGCCTCCTACGAGCAGTACTTC. The whole variable domain, remainder taken from reference TRBV5-1 and TRBJ2-7, is KAGVTQTPRYLIKTRGQQVTLSCSPISGHRSVSWYQQTPGQGLQFLFEYFSETQRNKGNFPGRFSGRQFSNSRSEMNVSTLELGDSALYLCASRPRDRASYEQYFGPGTRLTVT.

The chain joins TRBV4-2 to TRBJ2-1, with 9 bases aligning to TRBD2. The germline V gene encodes CDR1 LGHNA and CDR2 YNFKEQ. This CDR3 has 17 amino acids. Unmatched junction bases numbered 17, after V lost 5 bases and J lost 9 bases. CDR3 coding DNA: TGTGCCAGCAGCGTCGGAGATGGCGGGGGGGCCGAGGGTGAGCAGTTCTTC. Translation: CASSVGDGGGAEGEQFF.

This clone was detected only a few times. The chain combines TRBV3-1 (or the pseudogene TRBV3-2) with TRBJ1-2, with D possibly matching TRBD1 (5 bases). Germline V CDR1 and CDR2: LGHDT, YNNKEL (reference sequence). Trimming removed 2 bases from V and 1 base from J, with 8 bases in between. This CDR3 has 14 residues. The CDR3 bases are TGTGCCAGCAGCCAAACTGACAGTAACTATGGCTACACCTTC. Protein: CASSQTDSNYGYTF.

The chain couples TRBV7-2 to TRBJ1-6; D not certain. This CDR3 spans 14 amino acids. CDR1 is SGHTA, CDR2 FQGNSA, per germline. V lost 3 bases and J lost 7, with 10 bases in between. CDR3 protein: CASSFDRYNSPLHF. As DNA, the CDR3 is TGTGCCAGCAGCTTCGATCGGTACAATTCACCCCTCCACTTT.

The rearrangement uses TRBV19 and TRBJ2-7, with TRBD1 identical over 9 bases. This CDR3 is 13 amino acids long. V shed 8 bases, J shed 4 bases, and the junction held 6 bases outside the gene matches. The V gene's germline CDR1 is LNHDA and CDR2 SQIVND (reference sequence). The CDR3 sequence is CASAPGQGYEQYF. The CDR3 coding sequence is TGTGCCAGTGCGCCGGGACAGGGATACGAGCAGTACTTC.

The CDR3 loop is CASSFLHIQETQYF. CDR3 nucleotides: TGTGCCAGCAGCTTTTTACACATCCAAGAGACCCAGTACTTC. V gene TRBV7-9 combines with J gene TRBJ2-5; unclear D gene. Per the germline V gene, CDR1 is SEHNR and CDR2 is FQNEAQ (reference sequence). V lost 3 bases to trimming and J lost 1 base, with 9 bases between them. This CDR3 is 14 amino acids long.

The chain combines TRBV4-3 with TRBJ2-7; TRBD1 agrees at 8 bases. The germline gives CDR1 LGHNA, CDR2 YSLEER. This CDR3 region has 15 residues. The V gene end was trimmed by 1 base and the J gene end by 4 bases; junction bases not matched to a gene: 6. As DNA, the CDR3 is TGCGCCAGCAGCCAAGCCCGCAGGGGGCTATACGAGCAGTACTTC. Translated: CASSQARRGLYEQYF.

V gene TRBV6-5 combines with J gene TRBJ2-7; 8 bases line up with TRBD1. Germline-derived CDR1 and CDR2 are MNHEY and SVGAGI. The CDR3 extends over 15 amino acids. Unmatched junction bases numbered 4, after V lost 2 bases and J lost 1 base. The CDR3 DNA sequence: TGTGCCAGCAGTTACGGACAGGGTGGGTCCTACGAGCAGTACTTC. Residues: CASSYGQGGSYEQYF.

The gene calls are TRBV5-5 and TRBJ1-2; D is undetermined. The germline V gene has CDR1 SGHKS and CDR2 YYEKEE (reference sequence). This CDR3 spans 15 amino acids. Trimming left V 0 bases short and J 3 bases short, with 12 bases between. CDR3 sequence: CASSLDGDSDYGYTF. Written as DNA, the CDR3 is TGTGCCAGCAGCTTGGATGGGGATTCGGACTATGGCTACACCTTC.

This sequence joins TRBV5-6 and TRBJ1-2; D unclear. V was trimmed by 4 bases and J by 7 bases, leaving 14 bases between them. Germline CDR1 reads SGHDT; CDR2 reads YYEEEE. The CDR3 is 13 residues long. CDR3 amino acids: CASSPGLGLGYTF. CDR3 in DNA: TGTGCCAGCAGCCCTGGACTCGGCCTTGGCTACACCTTC.

V is TRBV7-9 and J is TRBJ2-3, with 8 bases that match TRBD1. The CDR3 spans 16 residues. V lost 4 bases to trimming and J lost 0 bases; unmatched junction nucleotides: 6. Germline V gene sequence: CDR1 SEHNR, CDR2 FQNEAQ (reference sequence). The CDR3 DNA reads as TGTGCCAGCAGCTCGAACAGGGGGACGAGCACAGATACGCAGTATTTT. Its translation is CASSSNRGTSTDTQYF.

The rearrangement links TRBV9 to TRBJ1-1; D is perhaps TRBD1 (5 bases). CDR3 length equals 16 residues. Per the germline V gene, CDR1 is SGDLS and CDR2 is YYNGEE. V was clipped by 0 bases and J by 4 bases, with 16 bases between them. CDR3 DNA: TGTGCCAGCAGCGTAGCAGCAGGGTCGTTTCCCACTGAAGCTTTCTTT. It translates to CASSVAAGSFPTEAFF. Looking up the rest from reference TRBV9 and TRBJ1-1 gives the full variable domain: DSGVTQTPKHLITATGQRVTLRCSPRSGDLSVYWYQQSLDQGLQFLIQYYNGEERAKGNILERFSAQQFPDLHSELNLSSLELGDSALYFCASSVAAGSFPTEAFFGQGTRLTVV.

This clone turned up a few times. The gene calls are TRBV5-6 and TRBJ1-6, with 8 bases fitting TRBD1. Germline V gives CDR1 SGHDT, CDR2 YYEEEE. The CDR3 consists of 13 residues. V lost 1 base and J lost 18; bases outside the gene matches: 9. Here the CDR3 reads CASSLPTGEDSHF. CDR3 nucleotides: TGTGCCAGCAGCTTGCCGACAGGGGAAGATTCCCACTTT.

The chain uses TRBV5-1 and TRBJ2-7; D not certain. From germline, CDR1 is SGHRS and CDR2 YFSETQ. The CDR3 length is 13 residues. The ends were cut back, 4 bases at V and 1 base at J, with 9 bases in the middle. The CDR3 is CASSRTDSYEQYF. In DNA, the CDR3 is TGCGCCAGCAGCCGGACGGATTCCTACGAGCAGTACTTC.

V usage is TRBV6-6 and J usage is TRBJ2-7; no firm D call. V lost 3 bases, J lost 2 bases, and 8 bases lay in between. This CDR3 is built from 13 residues. Germline CDR1 and CDR2: MNHNY and SVGAGI (reference sequence). This CDR3 reads CASSYSLAYEQYF. The CDR3 nucleotides read TGTGCCAGCAGTTATTCTCTAGCCTACGAGCAGTACTTC.

The chain uses TRBV6-2 or TRBV6-3 and TRBJ1-6; D unresolved. From germline, CDR1 is MNHEY and CDR2 SVGEGT. This CDR3 is built from 15 residues. V shed 2 bases and J shed 6 bases, with 11 bases lying between them. As DNA, the CDR3 is TGTGCCAGCAGTTACGGCGGGCCTTCTAATTCACCCCTCCACTTT. It translates to CASSYGGPSNSPLHF.

This chain uses TRBV12-3 or TRBV12-4 with TRBJ2-7; D gene uncertain. The CDR3 has 11 amino acids. With 1 base removed from V and 6 bases from J, the gap between germline ends came to 4 bases. CDR3 loop: CASSLGGEQYV. The CDR3 DNA reads as TGTGCCAGCAGTTTAGGGGGCGAGCAGTACGTC.

Comments on this clone: Sequence at one end of the junction differs from germline and may be a read error. This sequence joins TRBV2 and TRBJ2-5; TRBD2 matches at 7 bases. In germline, CDR1 is SNHLY, CDR2 FYNNEI. The CDR3 covers 12 residues. The CDR3 is CASSAIRGERDF. The CDR3 DNA reads as TGTGCCAGCAGTGCTATACGGGGGGAGAGGGACTTC.

Comments on this clone: Other DNA sequences in the sample encode the same CDR3. This sequence joins TRBV9 and TRBJ1-1; the D gene is possibly TRBD1 (5 bases). V was pared by 0 bases and J by 0 bases, with 6 bases between. Germline V CDR1 and CDR2: SGDLS, YYNGEE. This CDR3 spans 14 amino acids. In DNA form, the CDR3 reads TGTGCCAGCAGCGTAGTGGACATGAACACTGAAGCTTTCTTT. The encoded protein is CASSVVDMNTEAFF.

The chain recombines TRBV5-1 with TRBJ1-4; possible D gene TRBD1, 5 bases. V lost 0 bases and J 0 bases, leaving 9 bases between the germline ends. Germline V gene lookup returns CDR1 SGHRS and CDR2 YFSETQ. This CDR3 is 16 amino acids long. CDR3 region: CASSLGGTSTNEKLFF. The CDR3 DNA is TGCGCCAGCAGCTTGGGTGGGACCTCAACTAATGAAAAACTGTTTTTT.

The V and J genes are TRBV7-9 and TRBJ2-6, with D tentatively TRBD1 or TRBD2 (5 bases each). Germline V gives CDR1 SEHNR, CDR2 FQNEAQ (reference sequence). The CDR3 contains 14 residues. V lost 11 bases to trimming and J lost 0 bases, with 11 bases between them. DNA of the CDR3: TGTGCCGGGACCCAGAGCTCTGGGGCCAACGTCCTGACTTTC. Its protein product is CAGTQSSGANVLTF.